Below, 11 T cell receptor beta chains from the same sample are listed, as sequenced in a study of T cells after somatic rescue of genetic block. The method was immunoSEQ multiplex PCR; TCRdb's version includes in-frame clones alone and lacks a portion of them. The sample shows tens of thousands of clones, about 96% of them seen only once. Sequences were obtained from peripheral blood mononuclear cells (PBMCs). The receptor source for this set is a child under two years old.

The rearrangement links TRBV5-6 to TRBJ2-3; D is uncertain. Between the trimmed V and J ends, which lost 0 bases and 2 bases, there was a span of 16 bases. In germline, CDR1 is SGHDT, CDR2 YYEEEE. This CDR3 is built from 17 residues. The CDR3 DNA reads TGTGCCAGCAGCTTGGTGTCCGGGCCTTTAACCACAGATACGCAGTATTTT. Amino acid sequence: CASSLVSGPLTTDTQYF.

In DNA, the CDR3 is TGTGCCAGCAGTACGGACAGGGCGCACACCGGGGAGCTGTTTTTT. This sequence encodes CASSTDRAHTGELFF. The chain carries TRBV6-5 and TRBJ2-2, with 8 nucleotides matching TRBD1. V lost 5 bases to trimming and J lost 3 bases; unmatched junction nucleotides: 5. The CDR3 runs to 15 residues. CDR1 and CDR2 from the germline V gene are MNHEY and SVGAGI.

J is TRBJ1-2 and V is TRBV28, with TRBD1 as a possible D gene (5 bases). This CDR3 has 12 amino acids. The germline gives CDR1 MDHEN, CDR2 SYDVKM. The V and J ends lost 7 bases and 8 bases respectively, with 14 bases between them. CDR3 in amino acids: CASMTVLKGYTF. As DNA, the CDR3 is TGTGCCAGCATGACAGTTCTTAAAGGCTACACCTTC.

This chain joins TRBV6-6 and TRBJ2-3, with no clear D. The CDR3 totals 12 residues. Per germline, CDR1 MNHNY and CDR2 SVGAGI (reference sequence). V was shortened by 7 bases and J by 4 bases, with 9 bases between the two germline ends. CDR3 DNA: TGTGCCAGCACTACGGGTGCAGATACGCAGTATTTT. Protein product: CASTTGADTQYF.

The chain couples TRBV6-1 to TRBJ2-5; a weak D match, TRBD1 (7 bases). V lost 2 bases and J 1 base, leaving 11 bases between the germline ends. The CDR3 length is 15 residues. Germline CDR1 reads MNHNS; CDR2 reads SASEGT. The CDR3 DNA reads as TGTGCCAGCAGTGAATCCCAGGGGGGCCAAGAGACCCAGTACTTC. Protein: CASSESQGGQETQYF.

This chain uses TRBV28 with TRBJ2-4; 8 bases fit TRBD2. The V gene's germline CDR1 is MDHEN and CDR2 SYDVKM. After removal of 6 bases from V and 1 base from J, the junction contained 11 bases not matched to a gene. The CDR3 covers 17 residues. CDR3 DNA: TGTGCCAGCAGAGCGGGAGCTAATCGGTACGCCAAAAACATTCAGTACTTC. Protein: CASRAGANRYAKNIQYF. Supplemented by reference TRBV28 and TRBJ2-4, the full variable domain reads DVKVTQSSRYLVKRTGEKVFLECVQDMDHENMFWYRQDPGLGLRLIYFSYDVKMKEKGDIPEGYSVSREKKERFSLILESASTNQTSMYLCASRAGANRYAKNIQYFGAGTRLSVL.

The chain carries TRBV7-9 and TRBJ1-4; 10 bases are shared with TRBD1. V lost 5 bases and J lost 7; bases outside the gene matches: 4. The germline gives CDR1 SEHNR, CDR2 FQNEAQ (reference sequence). This CDR3 comprises 14 residues. CDR3 sequence reads: CASSPGTGVEKLFF. The CDR3 region has the DNA TGTGCCAGCAGCCCCGGGACAGGGGTTGAAAAACTGTTTTTT.

The genes are TRBV10-3 and TRBJ2-1; 12 bases agree with TRBD2. The CDR3 runs 16 residues. The germline gives CDR1 ENHRY, CDR2 SYGVKD. The V and J ends lost 4 bases and 3 bases, in that order; junction bases with no gene match: 4. CDR3: CAISAGLAGGYNEQFF. The CDR3 DNA reads TGTGCCATCAGTGCGGGACTAGCGGGCGGCTACAATGAGCAGTTCTTC.

The rearrangement links TRBV7-2 to TRBJ2-4, with 8 positions matching TRBD2. Germline-derived CDR1 and CDR2 are SGHTA and FQGNSA. With V trimmed by 0 bases and J by 3 bases, 10 bases remained unmatched. CDR3 size: 18 residues. Here the CDR3 DNA reads TGTGCCAGCAGCTTAGCGCTTCCGGGACTAGGTGGCAAAAACATTCAGTACTTC. Residues: CASSLALPGLGGKNIQYF.

The chain links TRBV18 to TRBJ1-1; the D gene is possibly TRBD1 (6 bases). The CDR3 covers 16 residues. Per germline, CDR1 KGHSH and CDR2 LQKENI. V was shortened by 2 bases and J by 0 bases, with 13 bases between the two germline ends. The CDR3 sequence is CASSPDRIYMNTEAFF. CDR3 DNA: TGTGCCAGCTCACCAGACAGGATTTACATGAACACTGAAGCTTTCTTT.

The rearrangement joins TRBV18 to TRBJ2-5, with 7 positions matching TRBD1. The closer fit of TRBJ2-7 to the DNA end suggests the J call may be wrong. The CDR3 covers 14 residues. CDR1 is KGHSH, CDR2 LQKENI, per germline. CDR3 protein: CASSPGTVDYEQYF. The CDR3 nucleotides are TGTGCCAGCTCCCCCGGGACAGTAGACTACGAGCAGTACTTC.